This T cell receptor (beta chain) originates from a study of control samples from healthy donors and cancer patients. The data were produced by immunoSEQ multiplex PCR, yet TCRdb's version contains in-frame clones alone and is incomplete. Of 100,000 or so clones in the sample, about 90% were seen once. This clone turned up a few times. The germline V gene encodes CDR1 LGHNA and CDR2 YSLEER. V lost 4 bases to trimming and J lost 9 bases; unmatched junction nucleotides: 12. This CDR3 region has 16 residues. The sequence derives from a woman aged 50 to 60 in good health. Sample: blood. V is TRBV4-3 and J is TRBJ2-1, with 10 nucleotides matching TRBD2. CDR3 bases: TGCGCCAGCAGCCCCTCGCGAGCGGGAGGGAGTACTGAGCAGTTCTTC. The encoded protein is CASSPSRAGGSTEQFF.